This entry features one T cell receptor beta chain sequence. These data belong to a study of blood T cell repertoires in COVID-19. Method: immunoSEQ multiplex PCR; TCRdb's copy keeps in-frame clones and lacks some. The table has more than 90,000 clones, 85% seen once. The CDR3 contains 16 residues. In germline, CDR1 is LNHDA, CDR2 SQIVND (reference sequence). V gave up 3 bases and J gave up 2 bases; unmatched junction bases: 7. The specimen was peripheral blood. This rearrangement joins TRBV19 to TRBJ2-5; 9 bases align to TRBD1. The sequence was obtained from a man at least 80 years old with acute or convalescent COVID-19. CDR3 coding DNA: TGTGCCAGTAGTATCGGAGTTGGGACAGGGCAAGAGACCCAGTACTTC. Translating gives CASSIGVGTGQETQYF.